The clone carrying this T cell receptor beta chain was seen at least ten times. Its target is unknown. The CDR3 consists of 14 residues. Per the germline V gene, CDR1 is SGHDN and CDR2 is FVKESK. J was trimmed by 9 bases and V by 4 bases; bases with no gene match: 12. This entry is derived from a study of early T cells in non-severe SARS-CoV-2 infection. Looking at the study overall: Chains were unpaired, as sequencing was done on bulk RNA from unsorted whole blood.

As part of library construction, unique molecular identifiers were attached to individual cDNA molecules. TCRdb re-called the 5' RACE reads through MiXCR, storing one row per CDR3 protein. The sample lists about 29,000 distinct CDR3 sequences, around 5.4% occurring once. Findings and limits, study-wide: VDJdb matches were skewed toward anti-spike CD8 T cell responses.

Sequencing used whole blood. The source of this sequence is an adult who was a healthcare worker with PCR-confirmed SARS-CoV-2 infection or an uninfected control (not recorded which). The chain couples TRBV14 to TRBJ2-7, with 7 bases fitting TRBD1. CDR3 loop: CASSPGTVGSLQYF. CDR3 nucleotide sequence: TGTGCCAGCAGCCCCGGGACAGTGGGATCCCTGCAGTACTTC.